The 21 T cell receptor beta chains given below trace back to one sample, sequenced in a study of CD8 T cells in ankylosing spondylitis. Study results and caveats: Blood from ankylosing spondylitis patients appeared to carry a characteristic eight-variant TCR beta motif.

TCRdb called the 5' RACE reads again in MiXCR, with one record for every CDR3 protein. Of around 770,000 distinct CDR3 sequences listed, over 15% were seen once; the top ten hold around 20%. For these receptors, no antigen is known. The sequenced material came from blood, either unsorted or a sorted T cell fraction (not recorded which). Every receptor here comes from a male donor with ankylosing spondylitis.

The genes are TRBV6-5 and TRBJ1-1; D unresolved. Germline CDR1 and CDR2: MNHEY and SVGAGI. There are 13 residues in the CDR3. Trimming stripped 0 bases from V and 5 bases from J, with 7 bases between. CDR3 protein: CASSYSWMTEAFF. The CDR3, as DNA: TGTGCCAGCAGTTACTCGTGGATGACTGAAGCTTTCTTT.

This clonotype was recorded a few times. The chain has TRBV24-1 and TRBJ1-2; D gene ambiguous. Trimming cost V 4 bases and J 4 bases, with 15 bases left between them. The CDR3 has 15 amino acids. Germline V CDR1 and CDR2: KGHDR, SFDVKD. The DNA for the CDR3 is TGTGCCACCAGTGACCCGGATTCGACGGGCTATGGCTACACCTTC. Residues: CATSDPDSTGYGYTF.

In its sample, this clonotype was seen a few times. The chain is built from TRBV6-5 and TRBJ1-2; D is undetermined. With 3 bases removed from V and 4 bases from J, the gap between germline ends came to 9 bases. The CDR3 runs to 13 residues. Germline V gene data show CDR1 as MNHEY and CDR2 as SVGAGI. CDR3 nucleotide sequence: TGTGCCAGCAGTTATGAGGGCGGCTATGGCTACACCTTC. This codes for CASSYEGGYGYTF.

This clonotype turned up a few times. V is TRBV4-3 and J is TRBJ2-3; D is possibly TRBD1 (6 bases). The CDR3 contains 14 residues. V dropped 3 bases and J dropped 2 bases, with 9 bases sitting between them. CDR1 is LGHNA and CDR2 is YSLEER in the germline V gene. As DNA, the CDR3 is TGCGCCAGCAGCCAGGGGGCTAACACAGATACGCAGTATTTT. It is translated as CASSQGANTDTQYF.

As for this clonotype: The conserved phenylalanine or tryptophan is not found at the CDR3 terminus, so this likely reflects a read error. It is unclear where the CDR3 begins or ends on the DNA, so no DNA is shown, and the CDR3 is as TCRdb lists it. CDR3 sequence reads: CASSKALLQGGYEQYS. This chain links TRBV21-1 with TRBJ2-7; the table's D call of TRBD1 was not tested on the DNA. TRBV21-1 has pseudogene status. The CDR3 numbers 16 amino acids, ends counted.

The genes are TRBV7-3 and TRBJ1-2, with unresolved D. CDR1 and CDR2 from the germline V gene are SGHTA and FQGTGA. The CDR3 spans 16 residues. V was cut by 5 bases and J by 4 bases, with 20 bases left in between. The CDR3: CASSPRAPKEGYGYTF. CDR3 in DNA: TGTGCCAGCAGCCCTAGGGCGCCAAAAGAGGGCTATGGCTACACCTTC.

V and J are TRBV12-3 or TRBV12-4 and TRBJ2-1, with 15 nucleotides matching TRBD2. After removal of 5 bases from V and 7 bases from J, the junction contained 12 bases not matched to a gene. This CDR3 spans 18 amino acids. CDR3 sequence reads: CASSPGTSGRLPPNEQFF. In DNA form, the CDR3 reads TGTGCCAGCAGTCCCGGGACTAGCGGGAGGTTACCCCCGAATGAGCAGTTCTTC.

The chain carries TRBV4-1 and TRBJ2-7, with D hard to call. Germline-derived CDR1 and CDR2 are MGHRA and YSYEKL. CDR3 length equals 14 residues. V lost 1 base, J lost 7 bases, and 14 bases lay in between. In DNA form, the CDR3 reads TGCGCCAGCAGCCAAGTTGTCGGAGTGGGGGAGCAGTACTTC. The encoded protein is CASSQVVGVGEQYF.

This clonotype was seen once. The J gene is TRBJ2-1, the V gene TRBV5-4; D might be TRBD2 (6 bases). Germline lookup yields CDR1 SGHNT and CDR2 YYREEE (reference sequence). The CDR3 runs 16 residues. Trimming cost V 0 bases and J 1 base, with 11 bases left between them. This chain's CDR3 is CASSLEVAVSYNEQFF. In DNA, the CDR3 is TGTGCCAGCAGCTTGGAGGTAGCGGTGTCCTACAATGAGCAGTTCTTC.

Only a few counts were recorded for this clonotype. The chain links TRBV6-1 to TRBJ1-3; D might be TRBD1 (5 bases). This CDR3 has 15 residues. Germline CDR1 MNHNS, CDR2 SASEGT. V was trimmed by 6 bases and J by 0 bases, leaving 12 bases between them. The CDR3 DNA sequence: TGTGCCAGCAGCCGAGGGACGGACTCTGGAAACACCATATATTTT. Translation: CASSRGTDSGNTIYF.

The chain carries TRBV7-9 and TRBJ1-2; TRBD1 agrees at 9 bases. The CDR3 contains 15 residues. Germline V lookup: CDR1 SEHNR, CDR2 FQNEAQ (reference sequence). V dropped 5 bases and J dropped 7; count of bases not matched to a gene: 11. The CDR3 here is CASSPGDRGLSGYTF. Here the CDR3 DNA reads TGTGCCAGCAGCCCCGGTGACAGGGGGTTATCTGGCTACACCTTC.

This clonotype was seen a few times. The rearrangement links TRBV12-3 or TRBV12-4 to TRBJ1-2; tentative D call: TRBD1 (5 bases). The V end was cut by 7 bases, the J end by 7 bases, with 16 bases between. This CDR3 has 13 residues. CDR3 in amino acids: CASTRALGSGYTF. CDR3 sequence (DNA): TGTGCCAGCACCAGGGCCCTAGGGAGTGGCTACACCTTC.

Written as DNA, the CDR3 is TGCGCCAGCAGCCAAGATGGAGCGGACCGTGGGGACTACCTCGGGGGGGAGCAGTACTTC. The encoded protein is CASSQDGADRGDYLGGEQYF. The chain employs TRBV4-3 and TRBJ2-7; 7 bases are a match to TRBD2. This CDR3 has 20 residues. Germline assignment: CDR1 LGHNA and CDR2 YSLEER. Losses at the gene ends were 0 bases for V and 7 bases for J; bases not matched to a gene: 24.

The chain uses TRBV30 and TRBJ2-7; D is perhaps TRBD1 (6 bases). CDR1 GTSNPN and CDR2 SVGIG come from the germline V gene (reference sequence). This CDR3 is built from 11 residues. V gave up 8 bases and J gave up 5 bases, with 13 bases separating them. The CDR3 bases are TGTGCCGGGGGCAGGGCGCACGAGCAGTACTTC. It translates to CAGGRAHEQYF.

This clonotype was recorded a few times. This rearrangement joins TRBV6-1 to TRBJ1-5, with TRBD1 matching 7 bases. Trimming at V came to 6 bases and at J to 1 base, leaving 6 bases not matched to a gene. Germline-derived CDR1 and CDR2 are MNHNS and SASEGT. The CDR3 consists of 15 residues. CDR3 protein: CASRVTGLSNQPQHF. CDR3 sequence (DNA): TGTGCCAGCAGAGTGACAGGGCTGAGCAATCAGCCCCAGCATTTT.

For the CDR3, the DNA is TGTGCCAGCAGTCTGGGTCGGGGGGGGATCGAGACCCAGTACTTC. Translation gives CASSLGRGGIETQYF. The J gene is TRBJ2-5, the V gene TRBV25-1; the match to TRBD2 covers 8 bases. Germline-derived CDR1 and CDR2 are MGHDK and SYGVNS. The J segment lost 5 bases and the V segment lost 5 bases, leaving 10 bases of the junction unmatched. This CDR3 region has 15 residues. Filled out from reference TRBV25-1 and TRBJ2-5, the complete variable domain reads EADIYQTPRYLVIGTGKKITLECSQTMGHDKMYWYQQDPGMELHLIHYSYGVNSTEKGDLSSESTVSRIRTEHFPLTLESARPSHTSQYLCASSLGRGGIETQYFGPGTRLLVL.

This clonotype was detected many times. This chain links TRBV12-3 or TRBV12-4 with TRBJ2-5; 7 nucleotides agree with TRBD2. V shed 0 bases and J 11 bases; nucleotides not matched to a gene: 6. The CDR3 has 13 amino acids. The CDR3 here is CASSLARETTQYF. The CDR3 bases are TGTGCCAGCAGTTTAGCGCGGGAGACGACTCAGTACTTC.

This chain connects TRBV20-1 to TRBJ2-3; maybe TRBD1 (6 bases). Trimming took 3 bases from V and 4 from J, leaving 17 bases between them. The CDR3 consists of 15 residues. Looked up from germline, CDR1 is DFQATT and CDR2 is SNEGSKA (reference sequence). The CDR3 DNA is TGCAGTGCTAGTACAGGGACCGTAATGGCAGATACGCAGTATTTT. Encoded protein: CSASTGTVMADTQYF.

The chain uses TRBV5-5 and TRBJ2-2; the D gene is possibly TRBD2 (6 bases). The CDR3 is 13 amino acids. The ends were cut back, 4 bases at V and 7 bases at J, with 11 bases in the middle. The germline V gene has CDR1 SGHKS and CDR2 YYEKEE (reference sequence). CDR3: CASSPRRGGELFF. The CDR3 bases are TGTGCCAGCAGCCCACGGAGGGGCGGGGAGCTGTTTTTT.

This clonotype has a handful of counts. This chain uses TRBV12-3 or TRBV12-4 with TRBJ1-1; D is undetermined. This CDR3 has 13 amino acids. Trimming left V 6 bases short and J 1 base short, with 9 bases between. CDR3 sequence: CASRTGSNTEAFF. For the CDR3, the DNA is TGTGCCAGCAGGACCGGGTCGAACACTGAAGCTTTCTTT.

This chain links TRBV6-1 with TRBJ2-1; the D is unclear. Germline assignment: CDR1 MNHNS and CDR2 SASEGT. CDR3 size: 17 residues. V was trimmed by 1 base and J by 7 bases, leaving 20 bases between them. For the CDR3, the DNA is TGTGCCAGCAGTGAAGGTTGGGTGGGTCAGGTTGGGAATGAGCAGTTCTTC. It is translated as CASSEGWVGQVGNEQFF.